The 13 T cell receptor beta chains below were found in one sample sequenced in a study of blood T cell repertoires in COVID-19 (dated by TCRdb to 2020 to 2022). The library came from the immunoSEQ multiplex PCR assay. What TCRdb holds here is the immuneACCESS table cut down to in-frame rearrangements. Part of the clones is not present; checked against another copy, under half of the missing clones reflect an unresolved V gene, and the others are unexplained. This sample lists 180,000 or so clones; about 85% were detected once. The ten largest account for roughly 9.8% of the sample. The sequencing sample was made of peripheral blood. These receptors were obtained from a woman older than 75 with acute or convalescent COVID-19.

The rearrangement links TRBV9 to TRBJ2-3; 14 bases agree with TRBD2. V shed 6 bases, J shed 3 bases, and the junction held 6 bases outside the gene matches. This CDR3 is 16 amino acids long. Germline V CDR1 and CDR2: SGDLS, YYNGEE. Written as DNA, the CDR3 is TGTGCCAGCAACGGACTAGCGGGAGGTTTTACAGATACGCAGTATTTT. Translation: CASNGLAGGFTDTQYF. Supplemented by reference TRBV9 and TRBJ2-3, the full variable domain reads DSGVTQTPKHLITATGQRVTLRCSPRSGDLSVYWYQQSLDQGLQFLIQYYNGEERAKGNILERFSAQQFPDLHSELNLSSLELGDSALYFCASNGLAGGFTDTQYFGPGTRLTVL.

The gene calls are TRBV18 and TRBJ2-1; 8 bases map to TRBD1. The germline gives CDR1 KGHSH, CDR2 LQKENI. V lost 0 bases and J lost 2; bases outside the gene matches: 6. The CDR3 loop spans 17 amino acids. The CDR3: CASSPPSGQGTYNEQFF. In nucleotides, the CDR3 is TGTGCCAGCTCACCACCGTCAGGACAGGGAACCTACAATGAGCAGTTCTTC.

This clone was seen a single time. V gene TRBV5-6 combines with J gene TRBJ1-4; D is uncertain. Trimming stripped 4 bases from V and 1 base from J, with 11 bases between. Germline V gene lookup returns CDR1 SGHDT and CDR2 YYEEEE. The CDR3 is 15 residues long. In DNA form, the CDR3 reads TGTGCCAGCAGCCTACGTGTAGTAACTAATGAAAAACTGTTTTTT. It yields the protein CASSLRVVTNEKLFF.

The V gene is TRBV7-2, the J gene TRBJ1-2; D not resolved. The germline V and J ends were trimmed by 1 base and 8 bases, with 11 bases remaining between them. Germline V gene data show CDR1 as SGHTA and CDR2 as FQGNSA. The CDR3 sequence is 13 residues long. CDR3 loop: CASSLEGGSGYTF. The CDR3 DNA reads as TGTGCCAGCAGCTTAGAGGGAGGCTCGGGCTACACCTTC.

The chain has TRBV29-1 and TRBJ2-7, with 7 bases fitting TRBD2. V gave up 7 bases and J gave up 6 bases; unmatched junction bases: 6. The CDR3 totals 11 residues. Germline V gene lookup returns CDR1 SQVTM and CDR2 ANQGSEA. The CDR3: CSGLWGGEQYF. The CDR3 DNA reads as TGCAGCGGTCTATGGGGGGGCGAGCAGTACTTC.

The chain couples TRBV7-9 to TRBJ1-5; maybe TRBD1 (5 bases). Germline CDR1 SEHNR, CDR2 FQNEAQ (reference sequence). The V and J ends lost 9 bases and 3 bases respectively, with 12 bases between them. This CDR3 contains 13 residues. This CDR3 reads CARIGVSNQPQHF. The CDR3 region has the DNA TGTGCCAGAATAGGGGTATCCAATCAGCCCCAGCATTTT.

The V gene is TRBV11-2, the J gene TRBJ1-2; D is possibly TRBD1 (5 bases). The CDR3 has 15 amino acids. From germline, CDR1 is SGHAT and CDR2 FQNNGV. Between the trimmed V and J ends, which lost 5 bases and 0 bases, there was a span of 13 bases. The CDR3: CASSHDSTPNYGYTF. The CDR3 coding sequence is TGTGCCAGCAGCCACGACAGCACACCTAACTATGGCTACACCTTC.

The CDR3 DNA sequence: TGCAGTGCTAGAGTGAGGGAGACCCAGTACTTC. The encoded protein is CSARVRETQYF. This chain links TRBV20-1 with TRBJ2-5; D gene ambiguous. Germline V lookup: CDR1 DFQATT, CDR2 SNEGSKA (reference sequence). Trimming stripped 1 base from V and 5 bases from J, with 5 bases between. CDR3 length equals 11 residues.

V gene TRBV5-1 combines with J gene TRBJ2-2; 8 bases align to TRBD2. The CDR3 is 16 amino acids. CDR1 is SGHRS and CDR2 is YFSETQ in the germline V gene. V shed 6 bases, J shed 5 bases, and the junction held 12 bases outside the gene matches. The CDR3 coding sequence is TGCGCCAGCACCCCTACTAGCGGAGGCGGAACCGGGGAGCTGTTTTTT. Encoded protein: CASTPTSGGGTGELFF.

V and J are TRBV12-5 and TRBJ2-1; D may be TRBD2 (6 bases). V was pared by 7 bases and J by 4 bases, with 11 bases between. CDR3 length equals 13 residues. Germline V gene sequence: CDR1 LGHNT, CDR2 FRNRAP. The CDR3 loop reads CASAVGGYNEQFF. CDR3 DNA: TGTGCTAGTGCCGTGGGGGGATACAATGAGCAGTTCTTC.

CDR3 DNA sequence: TGTGCCAGCAGCTCCCAAAGTTGGACAGGGGAGCAGTACTTC. Its translation: CASSSQSWTGEQYF. V usage is TRBV11-3 and J usage is TRBJ2-7, with 8 bases identical to TRBD1. Unmatched junction bases numbered 9, after V lost 4 bases and J lost 7 bases. The CDR3 extends over 14 amino acids. The V gene's germline CDR1 is SGHNT and CDR2 YENEEA.

This clone has a handful of counts. The chain recombines TRBV5-4 with TRBJ2-2, with 7 bases that match TRBD1. The CDR3 has 15 amino acids. Losses at the gene ends were 5 bases for V and 3 bases for J; bases not matched to a gene: 7. Germline V gene data show CDR1 as SGHNT and CDR2 as YYREEE (reference sequence). Written as DNA, the CDR3 is TGTGCCAGCAGTCCCCGGGACAGAGACACCGGGGAGCTGTTTTTT. Its protein is CASSPRDRDTGELFF.

The table lists this clone with a count of one. V usage is TRBV2 and J usage is TRBJ2-5; TRBD1 matches 8 bases. The V gene's germline CDR1 is SNHLY and CDR2 FYNNEI. The CDR3 length is 14 residues. J gave up 5 bases and V 4 bases, and 6 bases lay outside the gene matches. CDR3 sequence: CASSVQGGRETQYF. The CDR3, as DNA: TGTGCCAGCAGTGTACAGGGGGGTCGGGAGACCCAGTACTTC.